Sequencing of this T cell receptor (beta chain) was carried out in a study of cytomegalovirus exposure and HLA in healthy donors. Points on this clone: What it binds is unknown.

Study-wide results and caveats: It was reported that the classifier diagnosed cytomegalovirus status with high specificity and sensitivity in both the original and validation cohorts. Accurate prediction of most subjects' HLA-A and HLA-B alleles from TCR beta sequences was reported. Immune exposure data for these donors was limited to CMV serostatus. TCR beta chains numbering roughly 150 were designated cytomegalovirus-associated.

Amplification used 60 Vbeta primers and 13 Jbeta primers. Here immunoSEQ multiplex PCR was the method, and the copy in TCRdb shows in-frame clones only, minus some. The sample includes 100,000 to 150,000 clones, more than 70% of them seen just once. Input material: PBMCs. This receptor was taken from a woman aged 55-69 years in good health and CMV-seronegative.

For the CDR3, the DNA is TGTGCCAGCAGCGTAGCGGTCACTAACACTGAAGCTTTCTTT. This translates into CASSVAVTNTEAFF. The chain recombines TRBV9 with TRBJ1-1; the D is unclear. Germline-derived CDR1 and CDR2 are SGDLS and YYNGEE. The CDR3 totals 14 residues. The V end lost 0 bases, the J end lost 2 bases, and 8 bases lay between the germline ends.